The text below deals with one T cell receptor (beta chain). What it recognizes is unknown. This record comes from a study of CD8 T cells in Susac syndrome. Findings of the study overall: As the study acknowledged, the number of individuals who were part of its TCR sequencing and HLA analysis was relatively small.

The CDR3 is 17 amino acids. The V end was cut by 5 bases, the J end by 0 bases, with 14 bases between. Looked up from germline, CDR1 is SGHTA and CDR2 is FQGTGA. cDNA came from about 0.5 to 1 ug RNA primed by random hexamers. Amplification of the TCR beta CDR3 was carried out by immunoSEQ multiplex PCR, which spanned a total of 54 Vbeta and 13 Jbeta segments. TCRdb independently ran MiXCR on the immunoSEQ multiplex PCR reads; one entry per CDR3 protein. The sample records around 130,000 distinct CDR3 sequences, about 95% being singletons. Healthy donors formed controls matched for age and sex. The CD8+ and CD4+ T cells were negatively isolated, with the TEMRA cells enriched by FACS.

The receptor was derived from a human donor in good health. The sequenced material came from CD4+ T cells from PBMCs. This sequence joins TRBV7-3 and TRBJ2-6; D is possibly TRBD2 (5 bases). CDR3 bases: TGTGCCAGCAGCGCACTAGAAGGACTCTCTGGGGCCAACGTCCTGACTTTC. Protein product: CASSALEGLSGANVLTF.